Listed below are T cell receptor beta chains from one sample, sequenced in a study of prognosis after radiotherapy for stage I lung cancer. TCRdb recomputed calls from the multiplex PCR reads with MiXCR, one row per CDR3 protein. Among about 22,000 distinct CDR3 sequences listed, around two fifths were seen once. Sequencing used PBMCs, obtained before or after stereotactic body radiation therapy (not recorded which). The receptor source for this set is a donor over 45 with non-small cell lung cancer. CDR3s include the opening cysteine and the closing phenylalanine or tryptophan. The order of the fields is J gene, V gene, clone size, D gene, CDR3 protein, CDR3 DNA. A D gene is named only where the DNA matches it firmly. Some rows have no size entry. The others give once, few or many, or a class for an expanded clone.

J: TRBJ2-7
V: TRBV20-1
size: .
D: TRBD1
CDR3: CSARADRDYEQYF
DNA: TGCAGTGCTAGAGCGGACAGGGACTACGAGCAGTACTTC

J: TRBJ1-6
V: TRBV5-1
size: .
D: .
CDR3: CASSYGAGSYSPLHF
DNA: TGCGCCAGCAGCTATGGGGCCGGGTCCTATTCACCCCTCCACTTT

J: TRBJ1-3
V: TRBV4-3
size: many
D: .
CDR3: CASSQDPPSSGNTIYF
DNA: TGCGCCAGCAGCCAAGATCCACCCTCATCTGGAAACACCATATATTTT

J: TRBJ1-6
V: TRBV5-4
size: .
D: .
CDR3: CASILAGEGVPLHF
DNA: TGTGCCAGCATCTTGGCGGGGGAGGGGGTGCCCCTCCACTTT

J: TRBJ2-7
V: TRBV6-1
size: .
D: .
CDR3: CASSEALQGLQGYF
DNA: TGTGCCAGCAGTGAAGCGCTTCAGGGACTTCAAGGTTACTTC

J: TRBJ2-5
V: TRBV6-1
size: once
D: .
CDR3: CASSQGQGGRETQYF
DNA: TGTGCCAGCAGCCAAGGGCAGGGGGGGCGGGAGACCCAGTACTTC

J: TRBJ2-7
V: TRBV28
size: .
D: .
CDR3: CASSTRGVSEQYF
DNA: TGTGCCAGCAGTACCAGGGGCGTTAGCGAGCAGTACTTC

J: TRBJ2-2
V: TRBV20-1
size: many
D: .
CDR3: CSARGGSGELFF
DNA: TGCAGTGCTAGAGGAGGGTCCGGGGAGCTGTTTTTT

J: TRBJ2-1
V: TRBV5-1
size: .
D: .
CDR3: CASSLAGGLTRHEQFF
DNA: TGCGCCAGCAGCTTAGCCGGGGGGCTTACTCGGCATGAGCAGTTCTTC

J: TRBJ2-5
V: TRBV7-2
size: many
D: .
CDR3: CASSLNKGSGETQYF
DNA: TGTGCCAGCAGCCTCAACAAGGGGTCGGGGGAGACCCAGTACTTC

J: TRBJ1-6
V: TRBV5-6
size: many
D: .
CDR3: CASSLGAYSPLHF
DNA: TGTGCCAGCAGCTTGGGGGCCTATTCACCCCTCCACTTT

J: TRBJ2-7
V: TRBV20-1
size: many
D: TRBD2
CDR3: CSASPRTSGGYEQYF
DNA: TGCAGTGCTAGCCCCAGGACTAGCGGGGGGTACGAGCAGTACTTC

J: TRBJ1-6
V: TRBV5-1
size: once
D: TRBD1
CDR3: CASSLSGQFNSPLHF
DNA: TGCGCCAGCAGCTTGTCGGGACAGTTTAATTCACCCCTCCACTTT

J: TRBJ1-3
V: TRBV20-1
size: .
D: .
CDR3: CSARDRDDSGNTIYF
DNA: TGCAGTGCTAGAGACCGGGACGACTCTGGAAACACCATATATTTT